This T cell receptor beta chain was captured in a study of blood T cell repertoires in COVID-19. Across the study: T cells, B-cell-depleted T cells, or PBMCs supplied cDNA or gDNA.

The CDR3 sequence is 15 residues long. Germline V CDR1 and CDR2: MGHDK, SYGVNS. V lost 0 bases to trimming and J lost 8 bases, with 13 bases between them. In the original analysis: From reference gene primer amplification, estimates of nucleated cell counts were derived. This table comes from immunoSEQ multiplex PCR, and its TCRdb copy is limited to in-frame clones, with some not included. D and trimming come from the DNA, and the V and J calls and clone size come from that table. The sample consists of roughly 250,000 clones, about 80% of them appearing once. This receptor was taken from a human donor in a cohort sampled during active COVID-19. The chain links TRBV25-1 to TRBJ1-4, with a weak D call TRBD1 (6 bases). Sequenced input: peripheral blood. CDR3 in DNA: TGTGCCAGCAGTGAATATGGGGGGGCAAGAGAAAAACTGTTTTTT. It translates to CASSEYGGAREKLFF. Full variable domain (rest looked up from reference TRBV25-1 and TRBJ1-4): EADIYQTPRYLVIGTGKKITLECSQTMGHDKMYWYQQDPGMELHLIHYSYGVNSTEKGDLSSESTVSRIRTEHFPLTLESARPSHTSQYLCASSEYGGAREKLFFGSGTQLSVL.